These T cell receptor beta chains were read from a single sample in a study of blood T cell repertoires in COVID-19. Method: immunoSEQ multiplex PCR; TCRdb's copy keeps in-frame clones and lacks some. The sample shows 200,000 or so clones, around 80% of them seen only once. Sequencing was carried out using peripheral blood. These receptors all come from a human donor with acute or convalescent COVID-19. The donor label of this sample is uncertain. CDR3s include the opening cysteine and the closing phenylalanine or tryptophan. D genes are given only for firm matches. Rows give clone size only sometimes, using once, few, many, or a class for an expanded clone.

NA	16	NA	TRBV29-1	TRBJ2-1	TGCAGCGTTGAGTTAGTAGCGAGGGCCTCCTACAATGAGCAGTTCTTC	CSVELVARASYNEQFF
NA	12	NA	TRBV2	TRBJ1-1	TGTGCCAGCAGTGCACAGGGCACTGAAGCTTTCTTT	CASSAQGTEAFF
NA	20	TRBD2	TRBV4-1	TRBJ2-3	TGCGCCAGCAGCCAGGAAACCGGGACTAGCGGGAGTTCTTACACAGATACGCAGTATTTT	CASSQETGTSGSSYTDTQYF
NA	14	NA	TRBV7-2	TRBJ2-4	TGTGCCAGCAGCTTAGAGCCGGTTGTAAACATTCAGTACTTC	CASSLEPVVNIQYF
NA	13	NA	TRBV30	TRBJ2-5	TGTGCCTGGACCAGGGGTCCCCAAGAGACCCAGTACTTC	CAWTRGPQETQYF
NA	16	NA	TRBV3-1/TRBV3-2	TRBJ2-7	TGTGCCAGCAGCTTTGAAACAGGGCGTGGGGCCTACGAGCAGTACTTC	CASSFETGRGAYEQYF
NA	12	TRBD1	TRBV28	TRBJ1-1	TGTGCCAGCAGGACAGGGGTCACTGAAGCTTTCTTT	CASRTGVTEAFF
NA	14	TRBD1	TRBV6-6	TRBJ1-5	TGTGCCAGCAGTGCGACAGGGGGAGTACAGCCCCAGCATTTT	CASSATGGVQPQHF
few	17	NA	TRBV7-3	TRBJ2-2	TGTGCCAGCAGCTTAATGCCTTCCGCAGGGAAAACCGGGGAGCTGTTTTTT	CASSLMPSAGKTGELFF
NA	14	TRBD1	TRBV7-9	TRBJ2-1	TGTGCCAGCAGCCGGACAGGGAGAGGCAATGAGCAGTTCTTC	CASSRTGRGNEQFF
few	14	TRBD1	TRBV19	TRBJ1-5	TGTGCCAGTAGTATCGAAGGGGGCGTCCAGCCCCAGCATTTT	CASSIEGGVQPQHF
NA	15	NA	TRBV28	TRBJ1-2	TGTGCCAGCAGCTCCATGACAGCCTTTAACTATGGCTACACCTTC	CASSSMTAFNYGYTF
few	14	NA	TRBV6-6	TRBJ1-6	TGTGCCAGCAGGCCCGGACAGACAAATTCACCCCTCCACTTT	CASRPGQTNSPLHF
once	16	NA	TRBV4-1	TRBJ2-3	TGCGCCAGCAGCCTCCCAGGTAGAGATCGATCAGATACGCAGTATTTT	CASSLPGRDRSDTQYF
NA	15	NA	TRBV5-5	TRBJ1-3	TGTGCCAGCAGCTTTTCACCGAGCTCTGGAAACACCATATATTTT	CASSFSPSSGNTIYF
NA	15	NA	TRBV2	TRBJ1-2	TGTGCCAGCAGTGAAGAGGGAGGGGGTTGGCGTGGCTACACCTTC	CASSEEGGGWRGYTF
few	12	NA	TRBV3-1/TRBV3-2	TRBJ1-3	TGTGCCAGCAGCCAAGTTAGTAACACCATATATTTT	CASSQVSNTIYF
NA	14	NA	TRBV2	TRBJ2-7	TGTGCCAGCAGTTTACAAGGGGTGGCCTACGAGCAGTACTTC	CASSLQGVAYEQYF
NA	15	NA	TRBV5-6	TRBJ2-3	TGTGCCAGCAGTCTCCGGGGGACTAGCACAGATACGCAGTATTTT	CASSLRGTSTDTQYF
NA	15	NA	TRBV6-2/TRBV6-3	TRBJ1-1	TGTGCCAGCAGTTATCCATCCCGGGGGGCGGCTGAAGCTTTCTTT	CASSYPSRGAAEAFF
NA	12	TRBD1	TRBV27	TRBJ2-7	TGTGCCAGCAGCCGGGACAGAAGTGGGCAGTACTTC	CASSRDRSGQYF
NA	13	TRBD1	TRBV12-3/TRBV12-4	TRBJ1-2	TGTGCCAGCAGTTTTGGACAGGGTTTTGGCTACACCTTC	CASSFGQGFGYTF
NA	14	TRBD2	TRBV19	TRBJ2-1	TGTGCCAGTAGTACCCCGGGACTATTCGATGAGCAGTTCTTC	CASSTPGLFDEQFF
NA	13	NA	TRBV7-2	TRBJ1-6	TGTGCCAGCAGCAGCGATGGGAGAGCACCCCTCCACTTT	CASSSDGRAPLHF
NA	15	NA	TRBV7-7	TRBJ1-5	TGTGCCAGCAGCTTAGTGTGGGACAAAAATCAGCCCCAGCATTTT	CASSLVWDKNQPQHF
NA	13	NA	TRBV30	TRBJ1-5	TGTGCCTGGAGTTCCGGGAACAATCAGCCCCAGCATTTT	CAWSSGNNQPQHF
NA	15	TRBD2	TRBV6-5	TRBJ2-3	TGTGCCAGCAGACCTCCGGGACTAGTGGGTGATACGCAGTATTTT	CASRPPGLVGDTQYF
NA	16	NA	TRBV28	TRBJ1-5	TGTGCCAGCAGCCCACAGGGCACATATAGCAATCAGCCCCAGCATTTT	CASSPQGTYSNQPQHF
once	16	NA	TRBV18	TRBJ2-2	TGTGCCAGCTCACCACAAACGGGTACGAACACCGGGGAGCTGTTTTTT	CASSPQTGTNTGELFF
few	14	TRBD2	TRBV5-1	TRBJ2-7	TGCGCCAGCAGCCCGGCTAGCGGGAGCACCGAGCAGTACTTC	CASSPASGSTEQYF